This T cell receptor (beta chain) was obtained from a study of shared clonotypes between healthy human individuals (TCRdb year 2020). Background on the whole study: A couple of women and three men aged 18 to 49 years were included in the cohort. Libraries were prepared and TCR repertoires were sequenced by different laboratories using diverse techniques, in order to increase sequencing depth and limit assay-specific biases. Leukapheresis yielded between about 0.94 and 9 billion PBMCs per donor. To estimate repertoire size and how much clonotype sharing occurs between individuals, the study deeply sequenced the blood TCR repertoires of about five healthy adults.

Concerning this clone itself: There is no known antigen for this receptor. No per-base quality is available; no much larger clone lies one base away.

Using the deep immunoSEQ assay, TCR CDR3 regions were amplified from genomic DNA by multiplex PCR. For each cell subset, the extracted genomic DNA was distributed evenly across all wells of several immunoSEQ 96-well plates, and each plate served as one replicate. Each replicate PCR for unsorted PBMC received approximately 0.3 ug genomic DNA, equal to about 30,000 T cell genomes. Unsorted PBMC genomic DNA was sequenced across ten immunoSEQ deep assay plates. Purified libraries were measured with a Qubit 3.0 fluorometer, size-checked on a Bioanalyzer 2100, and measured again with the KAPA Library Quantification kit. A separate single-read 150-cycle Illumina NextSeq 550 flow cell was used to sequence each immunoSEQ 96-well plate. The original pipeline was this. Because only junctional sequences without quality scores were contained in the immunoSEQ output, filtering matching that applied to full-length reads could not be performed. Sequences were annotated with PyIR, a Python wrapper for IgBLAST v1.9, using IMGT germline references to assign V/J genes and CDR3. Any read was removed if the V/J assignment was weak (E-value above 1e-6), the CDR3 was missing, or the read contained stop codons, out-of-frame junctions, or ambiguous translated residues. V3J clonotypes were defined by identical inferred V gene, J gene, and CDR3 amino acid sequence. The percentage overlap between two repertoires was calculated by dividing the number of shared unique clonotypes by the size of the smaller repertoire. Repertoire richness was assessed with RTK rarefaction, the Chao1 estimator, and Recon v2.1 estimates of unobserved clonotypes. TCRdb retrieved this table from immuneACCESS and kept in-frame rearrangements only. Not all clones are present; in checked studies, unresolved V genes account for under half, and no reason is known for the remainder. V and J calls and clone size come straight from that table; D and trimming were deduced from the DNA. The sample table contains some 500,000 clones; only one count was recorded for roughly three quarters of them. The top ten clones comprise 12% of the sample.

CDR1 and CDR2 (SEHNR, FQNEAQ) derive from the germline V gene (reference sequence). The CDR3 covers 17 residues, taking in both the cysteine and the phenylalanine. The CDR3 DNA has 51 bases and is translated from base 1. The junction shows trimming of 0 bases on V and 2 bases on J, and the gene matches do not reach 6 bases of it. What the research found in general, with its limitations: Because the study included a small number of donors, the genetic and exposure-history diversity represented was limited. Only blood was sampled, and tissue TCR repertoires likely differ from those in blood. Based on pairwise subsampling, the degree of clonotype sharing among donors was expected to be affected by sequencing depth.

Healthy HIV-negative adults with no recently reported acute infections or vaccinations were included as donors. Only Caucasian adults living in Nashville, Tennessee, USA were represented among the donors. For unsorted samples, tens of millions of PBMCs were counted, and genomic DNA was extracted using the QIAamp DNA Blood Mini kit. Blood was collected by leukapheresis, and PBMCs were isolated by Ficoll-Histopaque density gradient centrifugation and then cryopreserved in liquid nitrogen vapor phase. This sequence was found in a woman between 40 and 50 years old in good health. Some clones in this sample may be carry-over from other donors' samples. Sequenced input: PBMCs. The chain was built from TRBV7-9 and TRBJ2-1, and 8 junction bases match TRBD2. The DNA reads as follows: TGTGCCAGCAGCTTAGCGACGCTAGCGGGCCCCTACAATGAGCAGTTCTTC. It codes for CASSLATLAGPYNEQFF.